This TCR beta chain was recorded in a study of CD8+ T cells in alopecia areata. Study overall: Administration of oral tofacitinib to treated patients was at 5 to 10 mg twice daily.

Sorting from PBMCs produced CD4+ and CD8+ T cells. Once RNA had been extracted, it was reverse transcribed into cDNA to act as the sequencing template. Repertoires were generated with immunoSEQ multiplex PCR, while TCRdb's copy carries only in-frame clones and drops some. This table has under 250,000 clones, 50% to 60% appearing once. The receptor was isolated from a human donor with alopecia areata. Sequenced here: CD4+ T cells sorted from blood, sampled at week 0.

Here the CDR3 reads CASSSPPHGSGGYTF. The CDR3 bases are TGTGCCAGCAGCTCCCCTCCCCACGGGTCGGGTGGCTACACCTTC. The chain employs TRBV7-2 and TRBJ1-2, with D unresolved. Trimming shortened V by 4 bases and J by 7 bases, and 19 bases separated the two germline ends. The CDR3 extends over 15 amino acids. CDR1 and CDR2 (germline): SGHTA, FQGNSA.